The entry below describes one TCR beta chain. One end of the junction fails to match germline, which may point to a read error. The table came from immunoSEQ multiplex PCR; TCRdb's copy has only in-frame clones and leaves some out. The sample lists more than 90,000 clones, around three quarters seen once, with 4.7% in the top ten. This sample is part of a study of PD-1 blockade in mismatch repair-deficient tumors. The CDR3 runs to 8 residues. Germline V gene data show CDR1 as SGDLS and CDR2 as YYNGEE. The sample was peripheral blood, taken around 60 weeks after starting pembrolizumab. The clonotype was recovered from an adult with mismatch repair-deficient cancer. The chain has TRBV9 and TRBJ1-2; D gene ambiguous. The CDR3 protein is CASSALHF. The CDR3 nucleotides are TGTGCCAGCAGCGCACTCCACTTC.